These 11 T cell receptor beta chains were sequenced from one sample in a study of Graves' ophthalmopathy and Graves' hyperthyroidism. Amplification targeted the TCR beta CDR3 regions, with RNA transcripts as the source material. Investigators did first-round RT-PCR with HTBI primers, then second-round multiplex PCR. TCRdb processed the multiplex PCR reads anew with MiXCR; each CDR3 protein has one entry. The sample holds 1 million to 1.3 million distinct CDR3 sequences, 36% seen once. Material for sequencing was peripheral blood or thyroid tissue (not recorded which). These receptor sequences come from an adult man with Graves' hyperthyroidism.

The rearrangement uses TRBV12-3 or TRBV12-4 and TRBJ1-2; D possibly corresponds to TRBD1 (5 bases). The CDR3 has 14 amino acids. V was trimmed by 5 bases and J by 6 bases, leaving 16 bases between them. CDR3 in DNA: TGTGCCAGCAGTAGCAATCAGGGAGTGGATGGCTACACCTTC. Encoded protein: CASSSNQGVDGYTF.

As for this clonotype: Its ends do not fully match the called genes, so a read error is possible. The rearrangement joins TRBV9 to TRBJ2-2; tentative D call: TRBD2 (6 bases). This CDR3 has 19 residues. Germline CDR1 SGDLS, CDR2 YYNGEE. In DNA form, the CDR3 reads TGTGCCAGCAGCGTAGCGAGGAGGGCTGACGTATCGAACACCGGGGGGCTGTTTTTT. Translation gives CASSVARRADVSNTGGLFF.

The chain combines TRBV4-1 with TRBJ1-5; D is unresolved. Germline V CDR1 and CDR2: MGHRA, YSYEKL. Trimming stripped 3 bases from V and 1 base from J, with 7 bases between. The CDR3 loop spans 14 amino acids. The CDR3 loop reads CASSHLGSNQPQHF. As DNA, the CDR3 is TGCGCCAGCAGCCATTTGGGCAGCAATCAGCCCCAGCATTTT.

The chain has TRBV20-1 and TRBJ2-7; 8 nucleotides agree with TRBD2. The CDR3 runs 14 residues. Germline CDR1 reads DFQATT; CDR2 reads SNEGSKA (reference sequence). The V gene end was trimmed by 3 bases and the J gene end by 3 bases; junction bases not matched to a gene: 7. The CDR3 sequence: CSAREPGLDYEQYF. The CDR3, as DNA: TGCAGTGCTAGGGAGCCGGGACTAGACTACGAGCAGTACTTC.

This clonotype was seen once. An end of the junction does not agree with germline; a read error may underlie this. The chain links TRBV25-1 to TRBJ1-2; possible D gene TRBD1, 5 bases. In germline, CDR1 is MGHDK, CDR2 SYGVNS. This CDR3 spans 16 amino acids. The CDR3 nucleotides read TGTGCCTGCAGTGCTTCCCGGAGGCAGGGTGACTATGGCTACACCTTC. Amino acids: CACSASRRQGDYGYTF.

The table lists this clonotype with many counts. V usage is TRBV29-1 and J usage is TRBJ2-2, with 8 nucleotides matching TRBD1. The CDR3 extends over 15 amino acids. V dropped 3 bases and J dropped 3; count of bases not matched to a gene: 6. Germline values: CDR1 SQVTM, CDR2 ANQGSEA. The CDR3 reads CSVDLLGQDTGELFF. The CDR3 DNA sequence: TGCAGCGTTGATTTACTGGGACAGGACACCGGGGAGCTGTTTTTT.

Comments on this clonotype: A read error is possible here, since a much larger clone lies one base away. V and J are TRBV19 and TRBJ1-1; D is unresolved. There are 16 residues in the CDR3. The germline gives CDR1 LNHDA, CDR2 SQIVND (reference sequence). The CDR3 sequence is CASGIGGNGRDTEAFF. The CDR3, as DNA: TGTGCCAGTGGTATAGGAGGTAACGGGCGTGACACTGAAGCTTTCTTT.

Many counts were recorded for this clonotype. V usage is TRBV5-1 and J usage is TRBJ2-5; D ambiguous. Germline CDR1 is SGHRS and CDR2 is YFSETQ. The CDR3 covers 15 residues. V dropped 1 base and J dropped 3 bases, with 13 bases sitting between them. CDR3: CASSLFSQSKETQYF. The CDR3 DNA reads TGCGCCAGCAGCTTGTTTTCCCAGAGCAAAGAGACCCAGTACTTC.

Written as DNA, the CDR3 is TGTGCCAGCAGTCCCTATAGAGGAGCAACTAATGAAAAACTGTTTTTT. Translation: CASSPYRGATNEKLFF. This chain connects TRBV28 to TRBJ1-4; no clear D. The CDR3 extends over 16 amino acids. The germline CDR1 and CDR2 sequences are MDHEN and SYDVKM. V lost 5 bases, J lost 0 bases, and 13 bases lay in between.

This clonotype was observed at least ten times. The chain carries TRBV25-1 and TRBJ1-6, with a tentative D call TRBD1 (6 bases). Germline V gene lookup returns CDR1 MGHDK and CDR2 SYGVNS. Trimming left V 8 bases short and J 5 bases short, with 10 bases between. The CDR3 has 13 amino acids. Written as DNA, the CDR3 is TGTGCCAGCCGGGACATGGATAATTCACCCCTCCACTTT. Amino acid sequence: CASRDMDNSPLHF.

The genes are TRBV20-1 and TRBJ1-1; 8 positions match TRBD1. The CDR3 sequence is 14 residues long. V was clipped by 7 bases and J by 1 base; unmatched bases: 8. Germline values: CDR1 DFQATT, CDR2 SNEGSKA (reference sequence). The CDR3 here is CSGTGLRRNTEAFF. CDR3 bases: TGCAGTGGGACAGGGCTTCGTCGGAACACTGAAGCTTTCTTT.